These T cell receptor beta chains were read from a single sample in a study of blood T cell repertoires in COVID-19. Measured with immunoSEQ multiplex PCR; TCRdb has only the in-frame clones, and not every one. The sample records about 160,000 clones, approximately 81% being singletons. Sequencing was performed on peripheral blood. The source is a man between 35 and 55 years old with acute or convalescent COVID-19. The CDR3 runs from the conserved cysteine through the conserved F or W. D genes are given only for firm matches. A row's size may be missing; if present it is once, few, many or a size class.

size	V	D	J	DNA	CDR3
NA	TRBV30	TRBD2	TRBJ2-2	TGTGCCTGGAGTGAGAAGCGGGGGGGGAACACCGGGGAGCTGTTTTTT	CAWSEKRGGNTGELFF
NA	TRBV28	NA	TRBJ2-2	TGTGCCAGCAGTTTATTCGGCAGGGGCGATAACACCGGGGAGCTGTTTTTT	CASSLFGRGDNTGELFF
few	TRBV5-1	TRBD1	TRBJ1-4	TGCGCCAGCAGGAGGGGACAGGATAATGAAAAACTGTTTTTT	CASRRGQDNEKLFF
NA	TRBV6-1	NA	TRBJ1-5	TGTGCCAGCAGTGAAGGGCAGAATCAGCCCCAGCATTTT	CASSEGQNQPQHF
NA	TRBV21-1	NA	TRBJ2-4	TGTGCCAGCAGCTTCGGAGGGGCAGTAAGGAACATTCAGTACTTC	CASSFGGAVRNIQYF
NA	TRBV21-1	NA	TRBJ1-1	TGTGCCAGCAAGGGACTCCGTGCGACCGGGTACGTATTGAACACTGAAGCTTTCTTT	CASKGLRATGYVLNTEAFF
NA	TRBV19	NA	TRBJ1-5	TGTGCCAGTAGTATCGGGGGAGGCAGGGTCAGCAATCAGCCCCAGCATTTT	CASSIGGGRVSNQPQHF
NA	TRBV9	NA	TRBJ1-1	TGTGCCAGCACCGGGGAGGGGGGCTCGAACACTGAAGCTTTCTTT	CASTGEGGSNTEAFF
few	TRBV5-4	TRBD1	TRBJ1-1	TGTGCCAGCAGTAAGCCCGGGACAGGGAGCACTGAAGCTTTCTTT	CASSKPGTGSTEAFF
NA	TRBV5-8	NA	TRBJ1-5	TGTGCCAGCAGCTTGAGCAATAAGAATCAGCCCCAGCATTTT	CASSLSNKNQPQHF
NA	TRBV7-8	NA	TRBJ1-4	TGTGCCAGCAGCTTCGGGGGGGTACAGGGCCGGGAAAAACTGTTTTTT	CASSFGGVQGREKLFF
few	TRBV9	NA	TRBJ1-4	TGTGCCAGCAGCGTAGGGAGGGCCTCAGGGTTAGAAAAACTGTTTTTT	CASSVGRASGLEKLFF
once	TRBV19	TRBD1	TRBJ2-2	TGTGCCAGTAGTATACAGGGGGCGAACACCGGGGAGCTGTTTTTT	CASSIQGANTGELFF
NA	TRBV7-9	NA	TRBJ1-5	TGTGCCAGCAGCGCCGGGGACATTAGCAATCAGCCCCAGCATTTT	CASSAGDISNQPQHF
NA	TRBV10-1	NA	TRBJ2-2	TGCGCCAGCAGTGAAGGGGCGAACACCGGGGAGCTGTTTTTT	CASSEGANTGELFF
NA	TRBV7-3	NA	TRBJ2-2	TGTGCCAGCAGCTTAATTCCGTTCACCGGGGAGCTGTTTTTT	CASSLIPFTGELFF
NA	TRBV7-2	TRBD2	TRBJ2-3	TGTGCCAGCAGCTTAAGACGGGGGGGCGCAGATACGCAGTATTTT	CASSLRRGGADTQYF
NA	TRBV7-9	NA	TRBJ1-4	TGTGCCAGCAGCTTATGGCACAGAATCGCTGAAAAACTGTTTTTT	CASSLWHRIAEKLFF
few	TRBV6-5	TRBD2	TRBJ2-2	TGTGCCAGCAGTTACGGGACTAGCGAGGTGCCCGGGGAGCTGTTTTTT	CASSYGTSEVPGELFF
NA	TRBV4-2	NA	TRBJ1-2	TGTGCCAGCAGCCAAGATTCGGAGGGGCGGGCTGGCTACACCTTC	CASSQDSEGRAGYTF
NA	TRBV7-9	NA	TRBJ2-1	TGTGCCAGCAGCCCGGAGGAAAGGGGGATCTACAATGAGCAGTTCTTC	CASSPEERGIYNEQFF
once	TRBV4-3	NA	TRBJ1-2	TGCGCCAGCAGCCAAGATCTTGGCTCCGACTATGGCTACACCTTC	CASSQDLGSDYGYTF
NA	TRBV3-1/TRBV3-2	NA	TRBJ1-4	TGTGCCAGCAGCCACGGTCCCCGAGGGAGGTTTGAAAAACTGTTTTTT	CASSHGPRGRFEKLFF
NA	TRBV19	NA	TRBJ1-2	TGTGCCAGTAGTATCACGGGGAAGGATGGCTACACCTTC	CASSITGKDGYTF
NA	TRBV3-1/TRBV3-2	NA	TRBJ1-1	TGTGCCAGCAGATTAGGGGAGGGTATGAACACTGAAGCTTTCTTT	CASRLGEGMNTEAFF
once	TRBV18	NA	TRBJ2-5	TGTGCCAGCTCGTCGCAAGAGACCCAGTACTTC	CASSSQETQYF
NA	TRBV5-1	NA	TRBJ2-6	TGCGCCAGCAGCCCGGGGTTATCCTCTGGGGCCAACGTCCTGACTTTC	CASSPGLSSGANVLTF
once	TRBV2	NA	TRBJ1-2	TGTGCCAAAGGGCGGGGGTATGGCTACACCTTC	CAKGRGYGYTF
NA	TRBV19	NA	TRBJ1-2	TGTGCCAGTAGCCCCCTATCGGGGGGAGTGCGTGGCTACACCTTC	CASSPLSGGVRGYTF
NA	TRBV11-2	TRBD1	TRBJ2-5	TGTGCCAGCGGTCGACAGGGGGGAACCCAAGAGACCCAGTACTTC	CASGRQGGTQETQYF
NA	TRBV18	TRBD1	TRBJ1-2	TGTGCCAGCTCACCGCGACAGGGGGGTAACTATGGCTACACCTTC	CASSPRQGGNYGYTF
NA	TRBV5-4	NA	TRBJ1-2	TGTGCCAGCAGCTTCCCGGGTGACTATGGCTACACCTTC	CASSFPGDYGYTF
NA	TRBV18	TRBD1	TRBJ1-1	TGTGCCAGCTCTCCCCCGACAGGGGGCAACACTGAAGCTTTCTTT	CASSPPTGGNTEAFF
NA	TRBV12-3/TRBV12-4	NA	TRBJ1-1	TGTGCCAGCAGCCTGACAGGGAACACTGAAGCTTTCTTT	CASSLTGNTEAFF
NA	TRBV5-8	NA	TRBJ1-1	TGTGCCAGCAGCCCCAAAAAATACGGAGGGCAGCGGGCGAACACTGAAGCTTTCTTT	CASSPKKYGGQRANTEAFF
NA	TRBV6-6	TRBD1	TRBJ1-5	TGTGCCAGCAAAGGGACAGAGCTTAACAATCAGCCCCAGCATTTT	CASKGTELNNQPQHF
once	TRBV29-1	NA	TRBJ2-7	TGCAGCGTACAAACTACCCAGCAGTACTTC	CSVQTTQQYF
NA	TRBV9	NA	TRBJ2-5	TGTGCCAGCAGCGTAGAGGCTAGCGTTGTGACCCAGTACTTC	CASSVEASVVTQYF
NA	TRBV7-3	TRBD1	TRBJ2-7	TGTGCCAGCAGCTCGGGACAGCCCTACGAGCAGTACTTC	CASSSGQPYEQYF
NA	TRBV19	NA	TRBJ2-6	TGTGCCAGTGGACTCTCTGGGGCCAACGTCCTGACTTTC	CASGLSGANVLTF